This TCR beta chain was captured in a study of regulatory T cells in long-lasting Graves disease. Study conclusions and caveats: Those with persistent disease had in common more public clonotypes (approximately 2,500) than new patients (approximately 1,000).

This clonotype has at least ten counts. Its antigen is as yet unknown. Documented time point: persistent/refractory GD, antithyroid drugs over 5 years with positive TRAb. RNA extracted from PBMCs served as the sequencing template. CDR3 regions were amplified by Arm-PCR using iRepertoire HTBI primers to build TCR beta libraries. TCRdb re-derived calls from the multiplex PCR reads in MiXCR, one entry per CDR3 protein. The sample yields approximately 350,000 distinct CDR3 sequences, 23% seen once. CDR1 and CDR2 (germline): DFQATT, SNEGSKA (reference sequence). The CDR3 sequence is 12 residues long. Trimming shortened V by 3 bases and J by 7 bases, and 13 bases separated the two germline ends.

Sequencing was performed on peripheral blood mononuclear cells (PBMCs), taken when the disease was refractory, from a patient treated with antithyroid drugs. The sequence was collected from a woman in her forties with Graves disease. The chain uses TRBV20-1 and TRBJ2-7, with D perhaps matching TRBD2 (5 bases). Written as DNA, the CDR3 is TGCAGTGCTAGGGAGGCGGCCAGGGAGCAGTACTTC. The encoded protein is CSAREAAREQYF.